Presented here are 31 T cell receptor beta chains from one specimen sequenced in a study of graft-versus-host responses after intestinal transplantation. For these TCRs, the target antigens are not known. Generated by immunoSEQ multiplex PCR, the TCRdb table keeps only in-frame clones and is missing some. The repertoire consists of 75,000 to 100,000 clones, with about 93% occurring once and the leading ten covering about 0.5%. The sample here was unstimulated CD8+ T cells sorted from spleen or lymph node cells, taken before intestinal transplant. The receptors stem from a human donor who received an intestinal transplant.

The J gene is TRBJ1-1, the V gene TRBV5-5, with a possible D match to TRBD1 (6 bases). This CDR3 has 17 amino acids. Trimming shortened V by 1 base and J by 0 bases, and 16 bases separated the two germline ends. The germline V gene encodes CDR1 SGHKS and CDR2 YYEKEE (reference sequence). The DNA of the CDR3 is TGTGCCAGCAGCTTGTGGGGGCCTTACTCCATGAACACTGAAGCTTTCTTT. Translated: CASSLWGPYSMNTEAFF.

V and J are TRBV5-1 and TRBJ2-1; D gene uncertain. The CDR3 has 12 residues. V was pared by 4 bases and J by 8 bases, with 10 bases between. CDR1 SGHRS and CDR2 YFSETQ come from the germline V gene. The CDR3 is CASSLRIDEQFF. The DNA of the CDR3 is TGCGCCAGCAGCCTACGTATCGATGAGCAGTTCTTC. Full variable domain (outside the CDR3, taken from reference TRBV5-1 and TRBJ2-1): KAGVTQTPRYLIKTRGQQVTLSCSPISGHRSVSWYQQTPGQGLQFLFEYFSETQRNKGNFPGRFSGRQFSNSRSEMNVSTLELGDSALYLCASSLRIDEQFFGPGTRLTVL.

This clone was seen just once. The chain links TRBV29-1 to TRBJ1-2, with TRBD1 matching over 8 bases. The CDR3 spans 14 residues. Germline V lookup: CDR1 SQVTM, CDR2 ANQGSEA. The trim removed 1 base at V and 3 bases at J, leaving 4 bases unmatched. In DNA, the CDR3 is TGCAGCGTTGAAGGGACAGGGAACGACTATGGCTACACCTTC. This sequence encodes CSVEGTGNDYGYTF. Supplemented by reference TRBV29-1 and TRBJ1-2, the full variable domain reads SAVISQKPSRDICQRGTSLTIQCQVDSQVTMMFWYRQQPGQSLTLIATANQGSEATYESGFVIDKFPISRPNLTFSTLTVSNMSPEDSSIYLCSVEGTGNDYGYTFGSGTRLTVV.

This chain joins TRBV9 and TRBJ2-1; 7 bases map to TRBD2. V shed 0 bases and J 8 bases; nucleotides not matched to a gene: 11. Per germline, CDR1 SGDLS and CDR2 YYNGEE. The CDR3 runs to 16 residues. The CDR3 nucleotides are TGTGCCAGCAGCGTAGCCTGGGGTCTAGCGGAGGATGAGCAGTTCTTC. This translates into CASSVAWGLAEDEQFF.

The rearrangement uses TRBV11-2 and TRBJ2-5; D perhaps matches TRBD2 (6 bases). V was pared by 1 base and J by 2 bases, with 14 bases between. CDR1 and CDR2 from the germline V gene are SGHAT and FQNNGV. The CDR3 contains 16 residues. The CDR3 protein is CASSLGVLLAQETQYF. CDR3 coding DNA: TGTGCCAGCAGCTTAGGGGTCCTTCTAGCGCAAGAGACCCAGTACTTC. Full variable domain (rest looked up from reference TRBV11-2 and TRBJ2-5): EAGVAQSPRYKIIEKRQSVAFWCNPISGHATLYWYQQILGQGPKLLIQFQNNGVVDDSQLPKDRFSAERLKGVDSTLKIQPAKLEDSAVYLCASSLGVLLAQETQYFGPGTRLLVL.

With regard to this clone: The junction departs from germline at one end; a sequencing error may be responsible. The rearrangement links TRBV19 to TRBJ1-1, with D hard to call. CDR3 length equals 15 residues. Looked up from germline, CDR1 is LNHDA and CDR2 is SQIVND (reference sequence). This chain's CDR3 is CASSIGLVTPTEASF. Here the CDR3 DNA reads TGTGCCAGTAGTATAGGCTTGGTGACTCCCACTGAAGCTTCCTTT.

This sequence joins TRBV7-9 and TRBJ2-7; D remains ambiguous. CDR3 length: 13 residues. V lost 0 bases, J lost 3 bases, and 6 bases lay in between. Germline CDR1 is SEHNR and CDR2 is FQNEAQ (reference sequence). CDR3 loop: CASSLARDYEQYF. In DNA, the CDR3 is TGTGCCAGCAGCTTAGCTAGAGACTACGAGCAGTACTTC.

The chain links TRBV18 to TRBJ1-3; no definite D call. CDR3 size: 15 residues. V lost 3 bases to trimming and J lost 0 bases, with 9 bases between them. Germline V gene sequence: CDR1 KGHSH, CDR2 LQKENI. CDR3 region: CASSPDGFSGNTIYF. The CDR3, as DNA: TGTGCCAGCTCACCCGACGGGTTCTCTGGAAACACCATATATTTT.

The chain has TRBV28 and TRBJ2-3, with 10 nucleotides matching TRBD2. Unmatched junction bases numbered 9, after V lost 7 bases and J lost 5 bases. The CDR3 has 15 amino acids. Germline CDR1 MDHEN, CDR2 SYDVKM. This chain's CDR3 is CASMASGSLEDTQYF. The CDR3 DNA is TGTGCCAGCATGGCTAGCGGGAGTCTAGAAGATACGCAGTATTTT.

The rearrangement joins TRBV5-5 to TRBJ1-6; a possible D gene is TRBD1 (6 bases). Per the germline V gene, CDR1 is SGHKS and CDR2 is YYEKEE (reference sequence). V dropped 7 bases and J dropped 3 bases, with 14 bases sitting between them. CDR3 length: 15 residues. CDR3 DNA: TGTGCCAGCGTGGGGGCGCAAGGCTATAATTCACCCCTCCACTTT. This encodes CASVGAQGYNSPLHF.

The chain employs TRBV2 and TRBJ2-7; maybe TRBD2 (5 bases). Trimming stripped 0 bases from V and 0 bases from J, with 15 bases between. This CDR3 is built from 17 residues. Germline V gives CDR1 SNHLY, CDR2 FYNNEI. The chain's CDR3 is CASSEAWTLGYSYEQYF. The CDR3 coding sequence is TGTGCCAGCAGTGAAGCGTGGACTCTCGGGTACTCCTACGAGCAGTACTTC.

The genes are TRBV7-9 and TRBJ2-6; no definite D call. This CDR3 region has 15 residues. V was clipped by 2 bases and J by 1 base, with 6 bases between them. Per germline, CDR1 SEHNR and CDR2 FQNEAQ (reference sequence). CDR3 bases: TGTGCCAGCAGCTTAACGCAGTCTGGGGCCAACGTCCTGACTTTC. Protein: CASSLTQSGANVLTF.

The V and J genes are TRBV11-2 and TRBJ2-7; the match to TRBD2 covers 10 bases. The CDR3 spans 17 residues. Germline CDR1 is SGHAT and CDR2 is FQNNGV. V dropped 1 base and J dropped 4; count of bases not matched to a gene: 10. The DNA of the CDR3 is TGTGCCAGCAGCTTAGTTCCTAGCGGGAGAATTGCTTACGAGCAGTACTTC. It encodes CASSLVPSGRIAYEQYF.

The gene calls are TRBV27 and TRBJ2-7; the match to TRBD1 covers 8 bases. The CDR3 consists of 14 residues. The junction had 10 bases not matched to a gene; V was cut back by 9 bases and J by 3 bases. CDR1 is MNHEY and CDR2 is SMNVEV in the germline V gene (reference sequence). In DNA, the CDR3 is TGTGCCAGTAGGGACAGGACGAGTGACTACGAGCAGTACTTC. As protein: CASRDRTSDYEQYF.

The rearrangement links TRBV9 to TRBJ2-1; TRBD2 matches at 8 bases. With V trimmed by 4 bases and J by 6 bases, 6 bases remained unmatched. The CDR3 loop spans 14 amino acids. Germline loops: CDR1 SGDLS, CDR2 YYNGEE. This CDR3 reads CASSPSGSGNEQFF. CDR3 DNA: TGTGCCAGCAGCCCAAGCGGGAGTGGCAATGAGCAGTTCTTC.

The chain combines TRBV4-3 with TRBJ2-7, with D maybe TRBD1 (5 bases). The length of the CDR3 is 15 residues. CDR1 LGHNA and CDR2 YSLEER come from the germline V gene. V was trimmed by 1 base and J by 3 bases, leaving 13 bases between them. In DNA, the CDR3 is TGCGCCAGCAGCCAAGTCGTGCAGGGTTACTACGAGCAGTACTTC. Protein: CASSQVVQGYYEQYF.

The rearrangement links TRBV6-5 to TRBJ2-1; 10 bases agree with TRBD2. V trimming: 8 bases; J trimming: 4 bases; junction bases outside the gene matches: 8. The CDR3 loop spans 15 amino acids. The germline V gene encodes CDR1 MNHEY and CDR2 SVGAGI. The CDR3 loop reads CASSGAGGTYNEQFF. For the CDR3, the DNA is TGTGCCAGCTCAGGAGCGGGGGGGACGTACAATGAGCAGTTCTTC.

CDR3 in DNA: TGTGCCAGTAGTCTGACCCCGGCGGGGGAGCAGTTCTTC. This codes for CASSLTPAGEQFF. The chain combines TRBV19 with TRBJ2-1; maybe TRBD2 (6 bases). Trimming left V 5 bases short and J 10 bases short, with 15 bases between. The CDR3 has 13 residues. The germline gives CDR1 LNHDA, CDR2 SQIVND (reference sequence).

This clone was counted once. The V gene is TRBV4-1, the J gene TRBJ1-5; D is ambiguous. The CDR3 totals 13 residues. V was trimmed by 0 bases and J by 5 bases, leaving 5 bases between them. From germline, CDR1 is MGHRA and CDR2 YSYEKL. For the CDR3, the DNA is TGCGCCAGCAGCCAAGACAGGTATCAGCCCCAGCATTTT. It is translated as CASSQDRYQPQHF.

The chain recombines TRBV6-5 with TRBJ2-4; tentative D call: TRBD1 (6 bases). The CDR3 totals 16 residues. Looked up from germline, CDR1 is MNHEY and CDR2 is SVGAGI. Deletions cut 0 bases from V and 0 bases from J, with 9 bases between. In DNA, the CDR3 is TGTGCCAGCAGTTACTCAGGGGGAGTAGCCAAAAACATTCAGTACTTC. Translating it yields CASSYSGGVAKNIQYF.

The chain joins TRBV5-6 to TRBJ2-2, with D possibly TRBD1 on 6 matching bases. Trimming removed 1 base from V and 2 bases from J, with 15 bases in between. This CDR3 has 17 amino acids. Germline values: CDR1 SGHDT, CDR2 YYEEEE. CDR3 in amino acids: CASSLRAGQINTGELFF. As DNA, the CDR3 is TGTGCCAGCAGCTTGCGTGCCGGACAGATTAACACCGGGGAGCTGTTTTTT.

J is TRBJ1-1 and V is TRBV7-8; D is unclear. The germline V gene has CDR1 SGHVS and CDR2 FQNEAQ. Deletions cut 5 bases from V and 2 bases from J, with 15 bases between. CDR3 size: 15 residues. CDR3 sequence (DNA): TGTGCCAGCAGCCCAAAGAGGTACGGAAACACTGAAGCTTTCTTT. Translated: CASSPKRYGNTEAFF.

V usage is TRBV29-1 and J usage is TRBJ2-7; TRBD2 agrees at 9 bases. The CDR3 covers 13 residues. Germline V CDR1 and CDR2: SQVTM, ANQGSEA. J was trimmed by 4 bases and V by 4 bases; bases with no gene match: 5. CDR3 sequence reads: CSVVGSGGYEQYF. The CDR3 nucleotides are TGCAGCGTTGTGGGGAGCGGGGGGTACGAGCAGTACTTC.

The CDR3 is CASSALVGGSDEQFF. The CDR3, as DNA: TGTGCCAGCAGCGCTCTCGTGGGGGGGTCCGATGAGCAGTTCTTC. The chain has TRBV9 and TRBJ2-1; 7 bases are a match to TRBD2. There are 15 residues in the CDR3. J was trimmed by 8 bases and V by 3 bases; bases with no gene match: 11. The germline gives CDR1 SGDLS, CDR2 YYNGEE. Together with reference TRBV9 and TRBJ2-1, the CDR3 gives the full variable domain: DSGVTQTPKHLITATGQRVTLRCSPRSGDLSVYWYQQSLDQGLQFLIQYYNGEERAKGNILERFSAQQFPDLHSELNLSSLELGDSALYFCASSALVGGSDEQFFGPGTRLTVL.

The chain carries TRBV7-2 and TRBJ1-1; the match to TRBD1 covers 9 bases. Germline V gene data show CDR1 as SGHTA and CDR2 as FQGNSA. The CDR3 extends over 14 amino acids. Trimming at V came to 1 base and at J to 4 bases, leaving 1 base not matched to a gene. The CDR3 DNA reads TGTGCCAGCAGCTTAGGGACAGGGGTCACTGAAGCTTTCTTT. Protein sequence: CASSLGTGVTEAFF.

The CDR3 coding sequence is TGTGCCAGTAGTATGGCGGCCGGGGGTAACAATGAGCAGTTCTTC. It specifies CASSMAAGGNNEQFF. This sequence joins TRBV19 and TRBJ2-1; maybe TRBD2 (6 bases). Germline V gene lookup returns CDR1 LNHDA and CDR2 SQIVND (reference sequence). V gave up 3 bases and J gave up 5 bases, with 14 bases separating them. The CDR3 sequence is 15 residues long.

This chain joins TRBV5-4 and TRBJ1-2, with 7 bases that match TRBD1. Germline values: CDR1 SGHNT, CDR2 YYREEE (reference sequence). Losses at the gene ends were 3 bases for V and 4 bases for J; bases not matched to a gene: 3. This CDR3 has 13 residues. The CDR3 coding sequence is TGTGCCAGCAGCTCCCAGGGGGGCTATGGCTACACCTTC. As protein: CASSSQGGYGYTF.

The rearrangement links TRBV2 to TRBJ2-1, with 8 bases aligning to TRBD2. Germline values: CDR1 SNHLY, CDR2 FYNNEI. The CDR3 is 14 residues long. V lost 7 bases, J lost 2 bases, and 4 bases stayed unmatched. The CDR3 protein is CASIKGLAYNEQFF. The CDR3 coding sequence is TGTGCCAGCATTAAGGGACTAGCCTACAATGAGCAGTTCTTC.

The V call is TRBV11-2, the J call TRBJ2-3; 8 bases map to TRBD1. Germline CDR1 reads SGHAT; CDR2 reads FQNNGV. The CDR3 runs to 17 residues. Losses at the gene ends were 0 bases for V and 4 bases for J; bases not matched to a gene: 9. CDR3: CASSLDKGQGKADTQYF. The CDR3 bases are TGTGCCAGCAGCTTAGACAAAGGACAGGGAAAGGCAGATACGCAGTATTTT.

The CDR3 region is CASSDQAATDTQYF. DNA for the CDR3: TGTGCCAGCAGTGACCAGGCTGCCACAGATACGCAGTATTTT. The genes are TRBV6-1 and TRBJ2-3; D is undetermined. This CDR3 spans 14 amino acids. CDR1 is MNHNS, CDR2 SASEGT, per germline. V was trimmed by 3 bases and J by 2 bases, leaving 9 bases between them.

The chain couples TRBV30 to TRBJ2-7; 7 positions agree with TRBD1. Germline V CDR1 and CDR2: GTSNPN, SVGIG (reference sequence). CDR3 length: 11 amino acids. V gave up 8 bases and J gave up 9 bases; unmatched junction bases: 10. The chain's CDR3 is CAKRDSIAQYF. DNA for the CDR3: TGTGCCAAACGGGACAGTATTGCGCAGTACTTC.